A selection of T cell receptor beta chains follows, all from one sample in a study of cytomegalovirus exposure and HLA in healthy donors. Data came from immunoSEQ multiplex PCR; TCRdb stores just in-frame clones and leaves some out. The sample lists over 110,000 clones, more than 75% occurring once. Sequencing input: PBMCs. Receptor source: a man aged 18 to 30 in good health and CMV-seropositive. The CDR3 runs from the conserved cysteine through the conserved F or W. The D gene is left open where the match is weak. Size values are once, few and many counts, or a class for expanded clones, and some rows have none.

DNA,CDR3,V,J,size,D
TGTGCCACCAGCAGAGATATAGCGGGAGAGCAGTACTTC,CATSRDIAGEQYF,TRBV15,TRBJ2-7,NA,TRBD2
TGTGCCAGCAGGAGGAGGGCCGAGCAGTTCTTC,CASRRRAEQFF,TRBV21-1,TRBJ2-1,NA,NA
TGCGCCAGCAGCTTGTATGCGGTAGCGGGGGCCACAGATACGCAGTATTTT,CASSLYAVAGATDTQYF,TRBV5-1,TRBJ2-3,NA,TRBD2
TGCGCCAGCAGTCCCTTGCGACTAGCGGGGGACTTCTCCTACAATGAGCAGTTCTTC,CASSPLRLAGDFSYNEQFF,TRBV23-1,TRBJ2-1,once,TRBD2
TGTGCCAGCAGCTTGGGGACTGATTCCTTTAGCACAGATACGCAGTATTTT,CASSLGTDSFSTDTQYF,TRBV5-6,TRBJ2-3,NA,NA
TGTGCCAGCAGTACAGAAGAGACCCAGTACTTC,CASSTEETQYF,TRBV6-5,TRBJ2-5,many,NA
TGTGCCAGCAGTCTGACGGGGGAGGGGATCTATGAGCAGTTCTTC,CASSLTGEGIYEQFF,TRBV27,TRBJ2-1,NA,TRBD2
TGTGCCAGCAGCTTTTTATGGGGGGACAGGGGAGGAGAGACCCAGTACTTC,CASSFLWGDRGGETQYF,TRBV7-9,TRBJ2-5,NA,TRBD1
TGCGCCAGCAGTCTTAGGGGGCAGTCTGCGAACACTGAAGCTTTCTTT,CASSLRGQSANTEAFF,TRBV4-1,TRBJ1-1,NA,TRBD1
TGTGCCAGCAGCGTAGCTGCAGGGCGGCGAGATACGCAGTATTTT,CASSVAAGRRDTQYF,TRBV9,TRBJ2-3,NA,NA
TGTGCCAGTAGTAAGGTTCAGGGGCAAAAAACTGAAGCTTTCTTT,CASSKVQGQKTEAFF,TRBV19,TRBJ1-1,NA,NA
TGCAGCGTTGTTAGCGGGGGCTATGAGCAGTTCTTC,CSVVSGGYEQFF,TRBV29-1,TRBJ2-1,NA,TRBD2
TGTGCCAGCAGGGGGGACAAGACTAGCGGGAGTTACGAGCAGTACTTC,CASRGDKTSGSYEQYF,TRBV2,TRBJ2-7,NA,TRBD2
TGTGCCAGCAGCTCCTATATACGACTAGCGGGAAACACAGATACGCAGTATTTT,CASSSYIRLAGNTDTQYF,TRBV5-6,TRBJ2-3,NA,TRBD2
TGTGCCAGCAGTTCTAGCCCAGCCGCGGGGGTATACTCCTACAATGAGCAGTTCTTC,CASSSSPAAGVYSYNEQFF,TRBV27,TRBJ2-1,NA,TRBD2
TGCAGCGTTGCATGGTCAGGGGGCGCCTACAATGAGCAGTTCTTC,CSVAWSGGAYNEQFF,TRBV29-1,TRBJ2-1,NA,TRBD1
TGTGCCAGCAGCCTGGGACTGTACGTGAACACTGAAGCTTTCTTT,CASSLGLYVNTEAFF,TRBV5-6,TRBJ1-1,once,NA
TGTGCCAGCAGCAAAGGGGGTGTAGGACTAAAACTGTTTTTT,CASSKGGVGLKLFF,TRBV21-1,TRBJ1-4,NA,NA
TGTGCCAGCAGCCAAGTCCCAATGACTAGCGGGGAGCACAATGAGCAGTTCTTC,CASSQVPMTSGEHNEQFF,TRBV9,TRBJ2-1,NA,TRBD2
TGTGCCAGCAGCACAGGGATTTGGAGCTATGGCTACACCTTC,CASSTGIWSYGYTF,TRBV28,TRBJ1-2,NA,NA
TGTGCCAGCAGCCCGTGGGCTAGCGGGGGTGTGGAGACCCAGTACTTC,CASSPWASGGVETQYF,TRBV7-6,TRBJ2-5,NA,TRBD2
TGTGCCAGCAGCTTGGCCGGTGGGACTAGCGTAAGAGAGACCCAGTACTTC,CASSLAGGTSVRETQYF,TRBV5-6,TRBJ2-5,NA,TRBD2
TGCGCCAGCAGCCAAGACGTCTCCCAAGAGACCCAGTACTTC,CASSQDVSQETQYF,TRBV4-1,TRBJ2-5,NA,NA
TGTGCCAGCAGCCCGGGGGATTCGAACTATGGCTACACCTTC,CASSPGDSNYGYTF,TRBV7-9,TRBJ1-2,NA,NA
TGTGCCAGCTCACCACCAAGAAACAGGGCCTCCCACGAGCAGTACTTC,CASSPPRNRASHEQYF,TRBV18,TRBJ2-7,once,NA
TGTGCCAGCAGCCCCACGACAGGGAGATACAATGAGCAGTTCTTC,CASSPTTGRYNEQFF,TRBV14,TRBJ2-1,NA,TRBD1
TGTGCCAGCAGCTTAGCCGGGACGGGAGCTAACTATGGCTACACCTTC,CASSLAGTGANYGYTF,TRBV11-2,TRBJ1-2,NA,NA
TGCAGCGTTGAAGTTCAGGGGTTTGGCTACACCTTC,CSVEVQGFGYTF,TRBV29-1,TRBJ1-2,NA,NA
TGCAGCGTTGAAGATCTCCCCGGGACAGGCGCCCCCTACGAGCAGTACTTC,CSVEDLPGTGAPYEQYF,TRBV29-1,TRBJ2-7,NA,TRBD1
TGTGCCATCAAGCAAACGACGGGGAACACTGAAGCTTTCTTT,CAIKQTTGNTEAFF,TRBV10-3,TRBJ1-1,NA,NA
TGTGCCAGCAGCTCCTCAGGCCTTCTACGGTTCTTC,CASSSSGLLRFF,TRBV7-2,TRBJ2-1,NA,NA
TGTGCCAGCAGCTCCCGGGGGGTAGCGGGGTTCAGAGAGACCCAGTACTTC,CASSSRGVAGFRETQYF,TRBV5-4,TRBJ2-5,NA,TRBD2
TGTGCCAGCAGCGTACGGACAGGGGGTGATACGCAGTATTTT,CASSVRTGGDTQYF,TRBV9,TRBJ2-3,NA,TRBD1
TGTGCCAGCAGTGAAGCGCGGACTAATGAAAAACTGTTTTTT,CASSEARTNEKLFF,TRBV2,TRBJ1-4,NA,NA
TGTGCCAGCAGCCTGGGAGCAACTAATGAAAAACTGTTTTTT,CASSLGATNEKLFF,TRBV6-5,TRBJ1-4,NA,NA
TGTGCCACCTCACAGGGGGGGGTGGAGACCCAGTACTTC,CATSQGGVETQYF,TRBV27,TRBJ2-5,NA,NA
TGTGCCAGTAGTATTACGGGACAGATCGAAGCTTTCTTT,CASSITGQIEAFF,TRBV19,TRBJ1-1,NA,TRBD1
TGTGCCAGCAGCGTCCTACAGGGGCTGGGGGAGACCCAGTACTTC,CASSVLQGLGETQYF,TRBV9,TRBJ2-5,once,TRBD1
TGTGCCATCAGTTCTACTGATGCAACTAATGAAAAACTGTTTTTT,CAISSTDATNEKLFF,TRBV10-3,TRBJ1-4,NA,NA
TGTGCCAGCAGCCCAATCCGACTAGCGATCACAGATACGCAGTATTTT,CASSPIRLAITDTQYF,TRBV5-6,TRBJ2-3,NA,TRBD2
TGTGCCAGTAGTATCCAGGGGGGCACTGAAGCTTTCTTT,CASSIQGGTEAFF,TRBV19,TRBJ1-1,NA,TRBD1
TGTGCCAGCAGTCCCCACCTACGGGATAGCAATCAGCCCCAGCATTTT,CASSPHLRDSNQPQHF,TRBV27,TRBJ1-5,NA,NA
TGTGCCAGCAGTGACAACTACAGGCTCGGCGGGGAGCTGTTTTTT,CASSDNYRLGGELFF,TRBV27,TRBJ2-2,NA,NA
TGCAGCGTTGAGAGGGGGACCTATGGCTACACCTTC,CSVERGTYGYTF,TRBV29-1,TRBJ1-2,NA,NA
TGCGCCAGCAGCGAGTCTGCCTCGAATACGCAGTATTTT,CASSESASNTQYF,TRBV4-1,TRBJ2-3,NA,NA
TGCGCCAGCAGTGGGGCCGGTAGCACAGATACGCAGTATTTT,CASSGAGSTDTQYF,TRBV10-1,TRBJ2-3,few,NA
TGCGCCAGCAGCCAAGGACTAACCCCTGGGGCCAACGTCCTGACTTTC,CASSQGLTPGANVLTF,TRBV4-1,TRBJ2-6,NA,NA
TGCAGCGTTGGAGGGACAGGCTCCCACGAGCAGTACTTC,CSVGGTGSHEQYF,TRBV29-1,TRBJ2-7,NA,TRBD1
TGCGCCAGCAGTTTAGCGGGGGATTCAGATACGCAGTATTTT,CASSLAGDSDTQYF,TRBV10-2,TRBJ2-3,NA,TRBD2
TGTGCCATCAGGGATGGGACTAGCGGGATTCAAGATACGCAGTATTTT,CAIRDGTSGIQDTQYF,TRBV10-3,TRBJ2-3,NA,TRBD2
TGTGCCAGCAGTGAAGAGGCAGGGATCACTGAAGCTTTCTTT,CASSEEAGITEAFF,TRBV2,TRBJ1-1,NA,NA
TGTGCCAACGGGGAACGGGAGAACACTGAAGCTTTCTTT,CANGERENTEAFF,TRBV2,TRBJ1-1,NA,NA
TGTGCCTGGAGGTGGCTTAACACCGGGGAGCTGTTTTTT,CAWRWLNTGELFF,TRBV30,TRBJ2-2,NA,NA
TGCGCCAGCAGCTCTAGTTCTCTCTGGGGGCAGGGTGAGCAGTTCTTC,CASSSSSLWGQGEQFF,TRBV5-1,TRBJ2-1,NA,NA
TGCAGCGTTGAAAGTACGGCGAACACCGGGGAGCTGTTTTTT,CSVESTANTGELFF,TRBV29-1,TRBJ2-2,NA,NA
TGTGCCAGCAGAGCAGGGTCCCGGGCCAACGTCCTGACTTTC,CASRAGSRANVLTF,TRBV2,TRBJ2-6,NA,NA
TGTGCCAGCAGCCTACTAGCGGGCCTCTACAATGAGCAGTTCTTC,CASSLLAGLYNEQFF,TRBV9,TRBJ2-1,NA,TRBD2
TGCGCCAGCACTGGCCAGGGGGAGGATGGCTACACCTTC,CASTGQGEDGYTF,TRBV5-1,TRBJ1-2,once,TRBD1
TGTGCCACCAGCAGAAGAGATCGGACTCACTACGAGCAGTACTTC,CATSRRDRTHYEQYF,TRBV15,TRBJ2-7,NA,NA